These 16 T cell receptor beta chains share one sample of origin, sequenced in a study of T cell repertoires in cytomegalovirus infection. The antigens these receptors bind are not known. From the reads, TCRdb called clonotypes with MiXCR, one entry per CDR3 protein. Of about 830,000 distinct CDR3 sequences listed, 32% are singletons. Source: cultured CD8+ T cells from PBMCs, taken from culture after CMV antigen stimulation. Receptor source: a human donor in good health (CMV status not recorded). Some clones in this sample may be carry-over from other donors' samples.

The chain combines TRBV28 with TRBJ1-6; the D is unclear. This CDR3 contains 14 residues. With 7 bases removed from V and 4 bases from J, the gap between germline ends came to 11 bases. Germline CDR1 and CDR2: MDHEN and SYDVKM. Here the CDR3 DNA reads TGTGCCAGCACCGAAGGGATTTATAATTCACCCCTCCACTTT. Its protein product is CASTEGIYNSPLHF.

This chain connects TRBV19 to TRBJ2-1; 13 nucleotides match TRBD2. Germline V gives CDR1 LNHDA, CDR2 SQIVND (reference sequence). The CDR3 is 14 amino acids. The ends lost 4 bases at V and 7 bases at J; junction bases unmatched: 1. CDR3 amino acids: CASSTGLAGNEQFF. The CDR3 region has the DNA TGTGCCAGTAGTACGGGACTAGCGGGGAATGAGCAGTTCTTC.

The J gene is TRBJ1-5, the V gene TRBV6-6; possible D gene TRBD1, 5 bases. The V end lost 6 bases, the J end lost 0 bases, and 15 bases lay between the germline ends. This CDR3 is built from 16 residues. CDR1 MNHNY and CDR2 SVGAGI come from the germline V gene (reference sequence). As DNA, the CDR3 is TGTGCCAGCAGCCCCGAGGACATATATAGCAATCAGCCCCAGCATTTT. This gives the protein CASSPEDIYSNQPQHF.

This clonotype was picked up a small number of times. The chain uses TRBV6-5 and TRBJ2-2, with TRBD1 as a possible D gene (6 bases). Trimming shortened V by 0 bases and J by 0 bases, and 17 bases separated the two germline ends. Germline V CDR1 and CDR2: MNHEY, SVGAGI. The CDR3 totals 19 residues. CDR3 loop: CASSYSGLTGTTNTGELFF. The CDR3, as DNA: TGTGCCAGCAGTTACTCGGGTTTAACCGGGACAACGAACACCGGGGAGCTGTTTTTT.

This clonotype was picked up a small number of times. The gene calls are TRBV4-2 and TRBJ1-1; possibly TRBD1 for D (6 bases). V dropped 1 base and J dropped 1 base, with 16 bases sitting between them. The CDR3 spans 17 residues. Germline-derived CDR1 and CDR2 are LGHNA and YNFKEQ. CDR3 sequence: CASSQVGGGIANTEAFF. CDR3 sequence (DNA): TGTGCCAGCAGCCAAGTAGGAGGGGGTATCGCGAACACTGAAGCTTTCTTT.

The V gene is TRBV7-6, the J gene TRBJ2-1; TRBD2 matches 9 bases. The CDR3 totals 17 residues. V lost 1 base, J lost 0 bases, and 4 bases stayed unmatched. Germline CDR1 and CDR2: SGHVS and FNYEAQ. CDR3 DNA sequence: TGTGCCAGCAGCTTAGAGCTAGCGGGGCCCTCCTACAATGAGCAGTTCTTC. This sequence encodes CASSLELAGPSYNEQFF.

J is TRBJ1-2 and V is TRBV6-5; no clear D. The V gene lost 0 bases and the J gene lost 4 bases, with 9 bases spanning the gap. Germline CDR1 is MNHEY and CDR2 is SVGAGI. The length of the CDR3 is 14 residues. The CDR3 DNA follows: TGTGCCAGCAGTTACTCCTCCGGACTCTATGGCTACACCTTC. As protein: CASSYSSGLYGYTF.

This clonotype turned up a few times. The V call is TRBV20-1, the J call TRBJ1-5; the match to TRBD1 covers 10 bases. The junction had 15 bases not matched to a gene; V was cut back by 0 bases and J by 7 bases. Germline V lookup: CDR1 DFQATT, CDR2 SNEGSKA (reference sequence). The CDR3 runs to 18 residues. In nucleotides, the CDR3 is TGCAGTGCTAGAGAGCATTGGAAAACCGGGACAGGGGAACAGCCCCAGCATTTT. Its translation is CSAREHWKTGTGEQPQHF.

This clonotype has a handful of counts. The chain is built from TRBV7-9 and TRBJ1-3; 7 bases fit TRBD1. The CDR3 has 17 residues. Germline V gene sequence: CDR1 SEHNR, CDR2 FQNEAQ (reference sequence). V lost 5 bases and J lost 0; bases outside the gene matches: 10. The CDR3 protein is CASSHRTGKSSGNTIYF. In DNA form, the CDR3 reads TGTGCCAGCAGCCACCGGACAGGCAAAAGCTCTGGAAACACCATATATTTT.

Of note for this clonotype: A much bigger clone sits one base away, suggesting this may be a read error. This chain uses TRBV7-8 with TRBJ2-1, with D maybe TRBD2 (7 bases). The CDR3 is 14 residues long. Deletions cut 8 bases from V and 6 bases from J, with 17 bases between. Germline V gene data show CDR1 as SGHVS and CDR2 as FQNEAQ. The CDR3: CASGRGLQINEQFF. In nucleotides, the CDR3 is TGTGCCAGCGGGCGGGGGCTCCAAATCAATGAGCAGTTCTTC.

This clonotype has just a few counts. The J gene is TRBJ1-4, the V gene TRBV6-6, with D tentatively TRBD1 (5 bases). V lost 6 bases and J lost 6, with 5 bases in between. CDR1 and CDR2 (germline): MNHNY, SVGAGI (reference sequence). The CDR3 length is 11 residues. DNA for the CDR3: TGTGCCAGCAGGGGACATGAAAAACTGTTTTTT. Translating it yields CASRGHEKLFF.

This clonotype was picked up many times. At one end the junction does not follow the germline gene, possibly because of a read error. For the CDR3, the DNA is TGTGCCAGCAGTATTAGCGGGGGGTCCTACAATGAGCAGTTCTTC. Its translation: CASSISGGSYNEQFF. The rearrangement links TRBV19 to TRBJ2-1; 10 bases align to TRBD2. The CDR3 has 15 residues. Germline V CDR1 and CDR2: LNHDA, SQIVND (reference sequence).

V and J are TRBV10-3 and TRBJ1-3; D perhaps matches TRBD1 (5 bases). The CDR3 totals 16 residues. Trimming shortened V by 6 bases and J by 3 bases, and 18 bases separated the two germline ends. The germline gives CDR1 ENHRY, CDR2 SYGVKD. The CDR3 is CAIRALTGQGGNTIYF. CDR3 coding DNA: TGTGCCATCAGAGCACTCACGGGTCAGGGTGGAAACACCATATATTTT.

This clonotype has only a few counts. V and J are TRBV27 and TRBJ2-7; 7 positions agree with TRBD1. V gave up 6 bases and J gave up 0 bases; unmatched junction bases: 2. The length of the CDR3 is 13 residues. The germline gives CDR1 MNHEY, CDR2 SMNVEV (reference sequence). Here the CDR3 reads CASRQGVSYEQYF. In DNA form, the CDR3 reads TGTGCCAGCAGGCAGGGGGTCTCCTACGAGCAGTACTTC.

This clonotype was recorded a few times. The chain recombines TRBV6-1 with TRBJ1-2, with a possible D match to TRBD1 (6 bases). The CDR3 loop spans 17 amino acids. The V gene's germline CDR1 is MNHNS and CDR2 SASEGT. The V end lost 0 bases, the J end lost 5 bases, and 19 bases lay between the germline ends. CDR3 nucleotides: TGTGCCAGCAGTGAAGCTCCAACCCCGGACAGAAGATATGGCTACACCTTC. Protein product: CASSEAPTPDRRYGYTF.

The chain has TRBV20-1 and TRBJ1-2; D call uncertain. Germline V gives CDR1 DFQATT, CDR2 SNEGSKA (reference sequence). The CDR3 covers 17 residues. The V and J ends lost 2 bases and 4 bases respectively, with 23 bases between them. The CDR3 spells CSARNKEGHKGFYGYTF. In nucleotides, the CDR3 is TGCAGTGCTAGAAACAAGGAAGGGCACAAAGGTTTCTATGGCTACACCTTC.